This is a list of T cell receptor beta chains from one sample in a study of blood T cell repertoires in COVID-19. The repertoire was sequenced with immunoSEQ multiplex PCR; TCRdb's copy has only in-frame clones and lacks some. The sample has approximately 240,000 clones, about 85% seen once; the top ten hold about 6%. The sample comprised PBMCs or T cells enriched from blood (not recorded which). These TCRs come from a woman aged 25 to 39 with acute COVID-19. Both conserved end residues are part of each CDR3. A D gene is named only where the DNA matches it firmly. Expanded clones are given a class, and other clones once, few, many or no size at all.

CDR3 protein: CASSGVKWEGSYEQFF
CDR3 DNA: TGTGCCAGCAGCGGGGTTAAGTGGGAGGGGAGCTATGAGCAGTTCTTC
clone size: few
V gene: TRBV7-6
D gene: TRBD2
J gene: TRBJ2-1

CDR3 protein: CAAADRENSPLHF
CDR3 DNA: TGTGCCGCGGCGGACAGGGAGAATTCACCCCTCCACTTT
clone size: NA
V gene: TRBV27
D gene: TRBD1
J gene: TRBJ1-6

CDR3 protein: CASSQLTGGRGYTF
CDR3 DNA: TGTGCCAGCAGCCAATTGACAGGCGGTAGGGGCTACACCTTC
clone size: NA
V gene: TRBV14
D gene: NA
J gene: TRBJ1-2

CDR3 protein: CASREGRTPLYGYTF
CDR3 DNA: TGTGCCAGCAGGGAGGGACGGACGCCGCTATATGGCTACACCTTC
clone size: NA
V gene: TRBV28
D gene: NA
J gene: TRBJ1-2

CDR3 protein: CASSTLGRLFYNEQFF
CDR3 DNA: TGTGCCAGTAGTACTCTGGGCAGGCTTTTCTACAATGAGCAGTTCTTC
clone size: NA
V gene: TRBV19
D gene: NA
J gene: TRBJ2-1

CDR3 protein: CASSDAGSSQPQHF
CDR3 DNA: TGTGCCAGCAGTGACGCGGGGTCCAGTCAGCCCCAGCATTTT
clone size: NA
V gene: TRBV6-1
D gene: NA
J gene: TRBJ1-5

CDR3 protein: CASSSQGAWVSHTIYF
CDR3 DNA: TGTGCCAGCAGTTCGCAGGGGGCTTGGGTCTCCCACACCATATATTTT
clone size: NA
V gene: TRBV28
D gene: TRBD1
J gene: TRBJ1-3

CDR3 protein: CASSSRDRGRDTQYF
CDR3 DNA: TGTGCCAGTAGTTCGAGGGACAGGGGCCGGGATACGCAGTATTTT
clone size: NA
V gene: TRBV19
D gene: TRBD1
J gene: TRBJ2-3

CDR3 protein: CASSSSIAGGPYNEQFF
CDR3 DNA: TGTGCCAGCAGCTCTTCTATAGCGGGAGGGCCCTACAATGAGCAGTTCTTC
clone size: NA
V gene: TRBV5-4
D gene: TRBD2
J gene: TRBJ2-1

CDR3 protein: CASSEEQGRGYGYTF
CDR3 DNA: TGTGCCAGCAGTGAGGAACAGGGTAGGGGCTATGGCTACACCTTC
clone size: NA
V gene: TRBV2
D gene: NA
J gene: TRBJ1-2

CDR3 protein: CSVVRGLTNNEQFF
CDR3 DNA: TGCAGCGTTGTAAGGGGCCTTACTAACAATGAGCAGTTCTTC
clone size: NA
V gene: TRBV29-1
D gene: NA
J gene: TRBJ2-1

CDR3 protein: CASSLNVQGKNTEAFF
CDR3 DNA: TGCGCCAGCAGCTTAAACGTACAGGGGAAAAACACTGAAGCTTTCTTT
clone size: NA
V gene: TRBV5-1
D gene: TRBD1
J gene: TRBJ1-1

CDR3 protein: CASSQERDTQYF
CDR3 DNA: TGTGCCAGCAGCCAAGAGCGGGATACGCAGTATTTT
clone size: NA
V gene: TRBV3-1/TRBV3-2
D gene: NA
J gene: TRBJ2-3

CDR3 protein: CASSMGLAGGTGELFF
CDR3 DNA: TGTGCCAGCAGCATGGGACTAGCGGGAGGAACCGGGGAGCTGTTTTTT
clone size: NA
V gene: TRBV7-3
D gene: TRBD2
J gene: TRBJ2-2

CDR3 protein: CASSIGLAGEGGTDTQYF
CDR3 DNA: TGCGCCAGCTCCATAGGCCTAGCGGGAGAGGGCGGCACAGATACGCAGTATTTT
clone size: NA
V gene: TRBV5-1
D gene: TRBD2
J gene: TRBJ2-3

CDR3 protein: CASSPGTQAYEQYF
CDR3 DNA: TGTGCCAGCAGCCCCGGGACTCAAGCCTACGAGCAGTACTTC
clone size: NA
V gene: TRBV11-2
D gene: NA
J gene: TRBJ2-7

CDR3 protein: CASSLGQGSPSHF
CDR3 DNA: TGTGCCAGCAGCCTCGGACAGGGATCCCCCTCGCACTTT
clone size: NA
V gene: TRBV3-1/TRBV3-2
D gene: TRBD1
J gene: TRBJ1-6

CDR3 protein: CASHGGRRTDTQYF
CDR3 DNA: TGTGCCAGCCATGGGGGGAGGCGCACAGATACGCAGTATTTT
clone size: NA
V gene: TRBV27
D gene: NA
J gene: TRBJ2-3

CDR3 protein: CASSQQLATNYEQYF
CDR3 DNA: TGTGCCAGCAGCCAGCAACTAGCGACCAACTACGAGCAGTACTTC
clone size: once
V gene: TRBV3-1/TRBV3-2
D gene: TRBD2
J gene: TRBJ2-7

CDR3 protein: CASSLMRTGGTNEKLFF
CDR3 DNA: TGTGCCAGCAGCCTAATGAGGACAGGGGGAACTAATGAAAAACTGTTTTTT
clone size: NA
V gene: TRBV13
D gene: TRBD1
J gene: TRBJ1-4

CDR3 protein: CASPSAGLAYEQYF
CDR3 DNA: TGTGCCAGCCCTTCCGCGGGGCTGGCCTACGAGCAGTACTTC
clone size: NA
V gene: TRBV5-8
D gene: NA
J gene: TRBJ2-7

CDR3 protein: CSASNKDTQYF
CDR3 DNA: TGCAGTGCTTCCAACAAGGATACGCAGTATTTT
clone size: NA
V gene: TRBV20-1
D gene: NA
J gene: TRBJ2-3

CDR3 protein: CASSFGTRDTQYF
CDR3 DNA: TGTGCCAGCAGTTTCGGGACTCGTGATACGCAGTATTTT
clone size: once
V gene: TRBV28
D gene: NA
J gene: TRBJ2-3

CDR3 protein: CASSPQVAGNTIYF
CDR3 DNA: TGTGCCAGCAGTCCTCAGGTCGCTGGAAACACCATATATTTT
clone size: few
V gene: TRBV28
D gene: NA
J gene: TRBJ1-3

CDR3 protein: CAISESLAGLPLAYEQYF
CDR3 DNA: TGTGCCATCAGTGAGTCTTTGGCAGGGCTTCCCCTTGCCTACGAGCAGTACTTC
clone size: NA
V gene: TRBV10-3
D gene: NA
J gene: TRBJ2-7

CDR3 protein: CASSFTQVSYNEQFF
CDR3 DNA: TGTGCCAGCAGCTTTACTCAGGTCTCCTACAATGAGCAGTTCTTC
clone size: NA
V gene: TRBV7-2
D gene: NA
J gene: TRBJ2-1

CDR3 protein: CASSSDSRNTEAFF
CDR3 DNA: TGTGCCAGCAGTTCGGACAGTCGGAACACTGAAGCTTTCTTT
clone size: once
V gene: TRBV6-5
D gene: NA
J gene: TRBJ1-1

CDR3 protein: CASSQYGGQFGYGYTF
CDR3 DNA: TGTGCCAGCAGCCAATACGGGGGGCAGTTTGGCTATGGCTACACCTTC
clone size: NA
V gene: TRBV16
D gene: NA
J gene: TRBJ1-2